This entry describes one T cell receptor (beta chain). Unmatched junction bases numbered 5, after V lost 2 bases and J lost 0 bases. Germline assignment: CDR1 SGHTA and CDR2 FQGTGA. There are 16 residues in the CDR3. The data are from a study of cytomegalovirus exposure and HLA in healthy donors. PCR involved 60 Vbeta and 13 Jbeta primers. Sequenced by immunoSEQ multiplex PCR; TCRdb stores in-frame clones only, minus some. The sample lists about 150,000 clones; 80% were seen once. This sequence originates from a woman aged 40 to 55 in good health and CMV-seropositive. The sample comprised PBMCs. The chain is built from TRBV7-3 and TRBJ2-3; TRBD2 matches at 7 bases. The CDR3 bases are TGTGCCAGCAGCTTAGGGAGGGTCCCGAGCACAGATACGCAGTATTTT. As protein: CASSLGRVPSTDTQYF.